The clone carrying this TCR beta chain was detected ten times or more. The antigen remains undetermined. The sample belongs to a study of response to subunit inactivated influenza vaccine. Study-wide findings and caveats: Each seasonal influenza vaccination recruits few new T cells, the authors suggested.

In TCRdb, the RT-PCR reads were re-called with MiXCR into one record per CDR3 protein. The data contain about 180,000 distinct CDR3 sequences, around a tenth of them singletons. This receptor was obtained from a man aged 45-65 years who received an inactivated influenza vaccine. The input for sequencing was non-naive T cells sorted from PBMCs, taken on the day of vaccination.

The CDR3 DNA reads TGTGCCAGCAGCTTAGTAGACACTGTACGGGAGCAGTTCTTC. It codes for CASSLVDTVREQFF. The chain is built from TRBV7-8 and TRBJ2-1; D gene uncertain. The length of the CDR3 is 14 residues. Germline loops: CDR1 SGHVS, CDR2 FQNEAQ. Trimming took 1 base from V and 10 from J, leaving 14 bases between them.